Listed below are T cell receptor beta chains from one sample, sequenced in a study of chemoradiotherapy in HPV16-positive cancers. The protocol was immunoSEQ multiplex PCR, while the TCRdb copy is restricted to in-frame clones and leaves out a portion. The sample includes 2,500 to 3,500 clones, just over 75% of them seen just once. The source material was tumor tissue, sampled from a patient who underwent chemoradiotherapy. Every receptor here comes from a human donor with HPV-associated anogenital cancer. CDR3s leave out the opening cysteine and the closing phenylalanine or tryptophan.

v_call,j_call,cdr3_aa
TRBV10-1,TRBJ2-1,ASSESTSGGNEQF
TRBV13,TRBJ2-3,ASSFTYGGTDTQY
TRBV5-1,TRBJ1-1,ASSSTGVDTEAF
TRBV27,TRBJ2-5,ASRRTWGRGQETQY
TRBV19,TRBJ2-5,ASSIGPSQGETQY
TRBV6-1,TRBJ2-3,ASTPATDTQY
TRBV27,TRBJ2-3,ASSFMVAGADTQY
TRBV7-2,TRBJ2-5,ASSFVWDQETQY
TRBV19,TRBJ1-2,ASSMLSRNYGYT
TRBV9,TRBJ2-5,ASSVGEHPIATQY
TRBV29-1,TRBJ1-2,SVERTGTGYT
TRBV20-1,TRBJ2-5,SALGETQY
TRBV6-4,TRBJ2-2,ASSRTSGNTGELF
TRBV6-1,TRBJ1-4,ASSERSPTNEKLF
TRBV5-1,TRBJ1-4,ASREGEKEKLF
TRBV7-9,TRBJ2-3,ASSSRDLWDTQY
TRBV18,TRBJ1-1,ASSRQGMGNTEAF
TRBV7-9,TRBJ1-2,ASSLVLARELNGYT
TRBV2,TRBJ2-7,ASSVGGSYEQY
TRBV5-1,TRBJ2-7,ASSLFEGGTYEQY
TRBV6-5,TRBJ1-2,ASRAFQGNYGYT
TRBV6-1,TRBJ2-3,ASRGGRYSTDTQY
TRBV5-1,TRBJ2-6,ASSARATGANVLT
TRBV6-5,TRBJ2-1,ASSRLGLAYEQF
TRBV2,TRBJ1-3,ASSGSAGNTIY
TRBV7-9,TRBJ2-3,ASSLAGTLSTDTQY
TRBV4-3,TRBJ2-5,ASSHEGQGSSETQY
TRBV5-1,TRBJ1-1,ASSLWAGVDTEAF
TRBV27,TRBJ1-4,ASSSRQGRGEKLF
TRBV4-3,TRBJ2-7,ASSQVVVAGSSSYEQY
TRBV6-1,TRBJ2-1,ASSEEGGGRRNEQF
TRBV7-9,TRBJ2-7,ASSPPLAADYEQY
TRBV6-5,TRBJ2-2,ASIARSRTGELF
TRBV25-1,TRBJ2-7,ASSPIGRGRNEQY
TRBV6-6,TRBJ1-1,ASTGHINTEAF
TRBV28,TRBJ2-7,ASSLPVLNEQY
TRBV5-5,TRBJ2-7,ASSEPGGTRTYEQY